Listed here are 15 T cell receptor beta chains from one sample, sequenced in a study of beta chain features in type 1 diabetes (dated by TCRdb to the late 2010s). No antigens are known for them. Overall study results and their limits: A moderate but significant shortening of TCRB CDR3 length was observed in type 1 diabetes patients in all four CD4+ subsets.

The library was produced with the immunoSEQ multiplex PCR assay. All of the isolated RNA was reverse transcribed with the High Capacity cDNA Reverse Transcription Kit, so expressed TCRB transcripts were sequenced. Imported from immuneACCESS, the table was reduced by TCRdb to in-frame sequences with V and J called. These copies leave out some clones; in studies compared against another copy, an unresolved V gene accounts for under half, and the cause of the remainder is not known. This sample is represented by tens of thousands of clones; more than 65% of them were singletons. The ten largest clones represent about 1.1% of the sample. The sample was stem cell memory CD4+ T cells from blood. What this sample's cell subset or site label stands for: stem cell-like memory CD4+ T cells. The receptors originated from a woman aged 40 to 49 with type 1 diabetes.

The chain carries TRBV5-1 and TRBJ1-1; D possibly corresponds to TRBD1 (5 bases). V shed 2 bases and J shed 5 bases, with 13 bases lying between them. Germline CDR1 reads SGHRS; CDR2 reads YFSETQ. The CDR3 consists of 14 residues. The DNA of the CDR3 is TGCGCCAGCAGCTTACGCCAGGGTGGAACTGAAGCTTTCTTT. Protein sequence: CASSLRQGGTEAFF.

The chain is built from TRBV9 and TRBJ2-3, with TRBD2 matching over 10 bases. The V gene's germline CDR1 is SGDLS and CDR2 YYNGEE. After removal of 0 bases from V and 10 bases from J, the junction contained 11 bases not matched to a gene. The CDR3 is 16 residues long. The CDR3 nucleotides read TGTGCCAGCAGCGTAGCGACTAGCGGGCCTGCTGGTGCGCAGTATTTT. Protein product: CASSVATSGPAGAQYF.

The V and J genes are TRBV7-2 and TRBJ1-2; a possible D gene is TRBD1 (5 bases). Deletions cut 5 bases from V and 4 bases from J, with 14 bases between. Germline V gene lookup returns CDR1 SGHTA and CDR2 FQGNSA. CDR3 length: 14 amino acids. CDR3 in amino acids: CASSRPGVPYGYTF. The CDR3 DNA is TGTGCCAGCAGCCGGCCGGGGGTACCCTATGGCTACACCTTC.

The gene calls are TRBV29-1 and TRBJ2-5; 8 positions match TRBD2. The CDR3 runs to 13 residues. Trimming at V came to 5 bases and at J to 4 bases, leaving 6 bases not matched to a gene. Germline CDR1 SQVTM, CDR2 ANQGSEA. CDR3 DNA: TGCAGCGTTCAGGAGCGGGGGCCAGAGACCCAGTACTTC. Its protein is CSVQERGPETQYF.

The V call is TRBV2, the J call TRBJ1-1; 8 positions match TRBD1. CDR1 SNHLY and CDR2 FYNNEI come from the germline V gene. The CDR3 sequence is 14 residues long. The V gene end was trimmed by 4 bases and the J gene end by 4 bases; junction bases not matched to a gene: 5. CDR3 nucleotides: TGTGCCAGCAGTGCGACAGGGGTAGCCACTGAAGCTTTCTTT. This gives the protein CASSATGVATEAFF.

The chain links TRBV7-9 to TRBJ1-1; D gene uncertain. The germline gives CDR1 SEHNR, CDR2 FQNEAQ (reference sequence). V lost 1 base, J lost 1 base, and 10 bases lay in between. The CDR3 runs to 15 residues. Written as DNA, the CDR3 is TGTGCCAGCAGCTTAGGAGCGAGAGAGAACACTGAAGCTTTCTTT. Its translation: CASSLGARENTEAFF.

CDR3 in DNA: TGTGCCAGCAGTTTCGGAAGCGGGGGGACCCAAGAGACCCAGTACTTC. Its translation: CASSFGSGGTQETQYF. The chain joins TRBV27 to TRBJ2-5; TRBD2 agrees at 9 bases. The V gene's germline CDR1 is MNHEY and CDR2 SMNVEV (reference sequence). J gave up 1 base and V 3 bases, and 6 bases lay outside the gene matches. This CDR3 has 16 amino acids.

The chain couples TRBV27 to TRBJ1-2; 12 bases line up with TRBD1. The CDR3 contains 16 residues. Per germline, CDR1 MNHEY and CDR2 SMNVEV (reference sequence). After removal of 6 bases from V and 8 bases from J, the junction contained 13 bases not matched to a gene. This CDR3 is CASRDLGQGADHGYTF. The CDR3 DNA reads as TGTGCCAGCAGAGATCTGGGACAGGGGGCGGATCACGGCTACACCTTC.

This clone is a singleton in its sample. The chain couples TRBV6-5 to TRBJ1-1, with 7 bases matching TRBD1. Trimming cost V 11 bases and J 11 bases; bases outside gene matches: 17. Germline values: CDR1 MNHEY, CDR2 SVGAGI. The CDR3 sequence is 13 residues long. For the CDR3, the DNA is TGTGCCGGAACTGGGATGACAGGGACTGTCGCTTTCTTT. Protein product: CAGTGMTGTVAFF.

The rearrangement uses TRBV19 and TRBJ1-2; no clear D. V was cut by 3 bases and J by 7 bases, with 15 bases left in between. The CDR3 has 14 amino acids. Germline CDR1 reads LNHDA; CDR2 reads SQIVND (reference sequence). The CDR3 sequence: CASSMAVERPGYTF. Written as DNA, the CDR3 is TGTGCCAGTAGTATGGCAGTAGAGAGGCCTGGCTACACCTTC.

This clone was seen just once. V usage is TRBV20-1 and J usage is TRBJ1-4; D is uncertain. Deletions cut 3 bases from V and 8 bases from J, with 4 bases between. CDR1 and CDR2 (germline): DFQATT, SNEGSKA (reference sequence). This CDR3 region has 10 residues. The CDR3 DNA follows: TGCAGTGCTAGTCGGGAAAAACTGTTTTTT. Its protein product is CSASREKLFF.

CDR3 sequence: CASSLTQLSYNEQFF. The CDR3, as DNA: TGTGCCAGCAGCTTAACTCAACTCTCCTACAATGAGCAGTTCTTC. The chain joins TRBV7-2 to TRBJ2-1, with D unresolved. The germline gives CDR1 SGHTA, CDR2 FQGNSA. This CDR3 spans 15 amino acids. Trimming stripped 2 bases from V and 0 bases from J, with 8 bases between.

The chain is built from TRBV15 and TRBJ1-4; D unclear. From germline, CDR1 is LNHNV and CDR2 YYDKDF (reference sequence). The CDR3 spans 13 residues. Trimming removed 3 bases from V and 5 bases from J, with 7 bases in between. CDR3 bases: TGTGCCACCAGCAGCACCGGGAATGAAAAACTGTTTTTT. Translating it yields CATSSTGNEKLFF. Full variable domain (outside the CDR3, taken from reference TRBV15 and TRBJ1-4): DAMVIQNPRYQVTQFGKPVTLSCSQTLNHNVMYWYQQKSSQAPKLLFHYYDKDFNNEADTPDNFQSRRPNTSFCFLDIRSPGLGDTAMYLCATSSTGNEKLFFGSGTQLSVL.

This chain uses TRBV18 with TRBJ1-1; tentative D call: TRBD1 (5 bases). V shed 3 bases and J shed 3 bases, with 17 bases lying between them. The germline gives CDR1 KGHSH, CDR2 LQKENI. The length of the CDR3 is 16 residues. CDR3 in DNA: TGTGCCAGCTCACCCGGCCGGACCAGGGCTTACACTGAAGCTTTCTTT. It yields the protein CASSPGRTRAYTEAFF.

The V call is TRBV5-1, the J call TRBJ2-5; the D gene is possibly TRBD2 (6 bases). The CDR3 spans 13 residues. Trimming pared 4 bases from V and 5 bases from J, leaving 12 bases between. Germline V lookup: CDR1 SGHRS, CDR2 YFSETQ. The CDR3 DNA reads as TGCGCCAGCAGCCCCTCAAGCGGGGAGACCCAGTACTTC. Amino acid sequence: CASSPSSGETQYF.